Following are 21 T cell receptor beta chains from one sample sequenced in a study of cytomegalovirus exposure and HLA in healthy donors (dated by TCRdb to about 2017). Receptor amplification or capture employed the immunoSEQ multiplex PCR assay. This is the immuneACCESS table as TCRdb keeps it, with only in-frame sequences that have V and J called. A part of the clones is gone; compared with another copy, unresolved V genes explain less than half, and the rest is unexplained. The sample includes under 200,000 clones, with about 95% observed a single time. The ten largest clones add up to approximately 0.82% of the sample. Material: PBMCs. Receptors were obtained from a woman under 30 in good health and CMV-seronegative.

A single count supports this clone. V gene TRBV5-1 combines with J gene TRBJ1-4; D uncertain. The CDR3 runs 15 residues. Germline V CDR1 and CDR2: SGHRS, YFSETQ. V was clipped by 3 bases and J by 8 bases, with 17 bases between them. The CDR3 DNA reads as TGCGCCAGCAGCTCTAGCACTGCCACGGGCGAAAAACTGTTTTTT. It yields the protein CASSSSTATGEKLFF.

The CDR3 region has the DNA TGTGCCAGCAGCTTGGCAGGGGCATCTCGCTACACCTTC. The encoded protein is CASSLAGASRYTF. The chain combines TRBV5-4 with TRBJ1-2, with a weak D call TRBD1 (6 bases). Trimming removed 0 bases from V and 9 bases from J, with 12 bases in between. The CDR3 has 13 amino acids. The germline gives CDR1 SGHNT, CDR2 YYREEE (reference sequence).

As regards this clone: Other DNA sequences in the same sample also yield this CDR3. The rearrangement uses TRBV5-1 and TRBJ2-7; 10 positions match TRBD1. Germline CDR1 and CDR2: SGHRS and YFSETQ. There are 14 residues in the CDR3. Unmatched junction bases numbered 3, after V lost 2 bases and J lost 4 bases. The CDR3 protein is CASSLRDRGYEQYF. Written as DNA, the CDR3 is TGCGCCAGCAGCTTACGGGACAGGGGTTACGAGCAGTACTTC.

The rearrangement joins TRBV5-1 to TRBJ1-2; D is unresolved. V lost 4 bases and J lost 4, with 17 bases in between. The CDR3 spans 15 residues. Germline assignment: CDR1 SGHRS and CDR2 YFSETQ. The CDR3 region is CASSEQVQVGYGYTF. Written as DNA, the CDR3 is TGCGCCAGCAGCGAGCAAGTCCAGGTTGGCTATGGCTACACCTTC.

The chain employs TRBV14 and TRBJ1-6, with 10 nucleotides matching TRBD1. Germline CDR1 SGHDN, CDR2 FVKESK. The CDR3 consists of 17 residues. After removal of 1 base from V and 3 bases from J, the junction contained 3 bases not matched to a gene. The CDR3 is CASSQVGTGVYNSPLHF. Written as DNA, the CDR3 is TGTGCCAGCAGCCAAGTAGGGACAGGGGTCTATAATTCACCCCTCCACTTT.

The genes are TRBV5-1 and TRBJ2-1; D remains ambiguous. There are 13 residues in the CDR3. V dropped 5 bases and J dropped 0 bases, with 6 bases sitting between them. Germline V gene data show CDR1 as SGHRS and CDR2 as YFSETQ. The chain's CDR3 is CASRESSYNEQFF. The CDR3 DNA reads as TGCGCCAGCAGAGAGAGCTCCTACAATGAGCAGTTCTTC.

V and J are TRBV6-5 and TRBJ1-2, with 9 nucleotides matching TRBD1. V lost 7 bases to trimming and J lost 8 bases; unmatched junction nucleotides: 11. The CDR3 spans 14 residues. The V gene's germline CDR1 is MNHEY and CDR2 SVGAGI. CDR3 DNA sequence: TGTGCCAGCACCCCTTCGGGACAGGGTGGCGGCTACACCTTC. Protein: CASTPSGQGGGYTF.

The chain employs TRBV30 and TRBJ2-3; 10 positions agree with TRBD2. Trimming took 5 bases from V and 3 from J; bases not matched to a gene: 5. The CDR3 consists of 14 residues. Germline V gene sequence: CDR1 GTSNPN, CDR2 SVGIG (reference sequence). The CDR3 sequence: CAWASGGLTDTQYF. CDR3 nucleotides: TGTGCCTGGGCTAGCGGGGGTCTTACAGATACGCAGTATTTT. Looking up the rest from reference TRBV30 and TRBJ2-3 gives the full variable domain: SQTIHQWPATLVQPVGSPLSLECTVEGTSNPNLYWYRQAAGRGLQLLFYSVGIGQISSEVPQNLSASRPQDRQFILSSKKLLLSDSGFYLCAWASGGLTDTQYFGPGTRLTVL.

The V gene is TRBV27, the J gene TRBJ1-2, with a weak D call TRBD1 (6 bases). CDR1 and CDR2 (germline): MNHEY, SMNVEV (reference sequence). V lost 0 bases to trimming and J lost 5 bases, with 19 bases between them. This CDR3 comprises 17 residues. CDR3 nucleotides: TGTGCCAGCAGTTTATCGTCCCGGGACACGGCATCATATGGCTACACCTTC. It yields the protein CASSLSSRDTASYGYTF.

This clone appeared once. The genes are TRBV5-1 and TRBJ2-1; 9 bases line up with TRBD2. The junction had 18 bases not matched to a gene; V was cut back by 4 bases and J by 16 bases. Germline V gene lookup returns CDR1 SGHRS and CDR2 YFSETQ. The CDR3 has 15 residues. The CDR3 DNA follows: TGCGCCAGCAGCCCGGGGGGGGGTGGGACTAGCTCCGCTTTCTTC. Its translation: CASSPGGGGTSSAFF.

This clone is a singleton in its sample. The chain carries TRBV27 and TRBJ2-1; D perhaps matches TRBD1 (6 bases). CDR1 and CDR2 from the germline V gene are MNHEY and SMNVEV (reference sequence). The V end lost 6 bases, the J end lost 4 bases, and 19 bases lay between the germline ends. The CDR3 is 16 amino acids. The CDR3 DNA is TGTGCCAGCAGCGACGGGACAAGGGGGATTTACAATGAGCAGTTCTTC. It translates to CASSDGTRGIYNEQFF.

This chain joins TRBV30 and TRBJ2-5, with D possibly TRBD2 on 7 matching bases. CDR1 GTSNPN and CDR2 SVGIG come from the germline V gene (reference sequence). V was trimmed by 0 bases and J by 1 base, leaving 12 bases between them. The CDR3 contains 15 residues. DNA of the CDR3: TGTGCCTGGAGTGTCGGCGGGGGCCCCCAAGAGACCCAGTACTTC. The encoded protein is CAWSVGGGPQETQYF.

The V call is TRBV2, the J call TRBJ1-4; 9 positions agree with TRBD1. This CDR3 is 12 amino acids long. Trimming removed 10 bases from V and 5 bases from J; junction bases left unmatched: 2. Germline lookup yields CDR1 SNHLY and CDR2 FYNNEI. CDR3 loop: CATGTGNEKLFF. The CDR3 nucleotides are TGTGCCACCGGGACAGGGAATGAAAAACTGTTTTTT.

The chain is built from TRBV29-1 and TRBJ1-2; 8 nucleotides line up with TRBD1. Per the germline V gene, CDR1 is SQVTM and CDR2 is ANQGSEA. V trimming: 6 bases; J trimming: 6 bases; junction bases outside the gene matches: 9. The CDR3 is 13 amino acids. The CDR3 loop reads CSVSGSRGHGYTF. The CDR3 coding sequence is TGCAGCGTCAGCGGCAGCAGGGGGCATGGCTACACCTTC.

V gene TRBV7-9 combines with J gene TRBJ2-7; 7 nucleotides agree with TRBD1. Germline V gene lookup returns CDR1 SEHNR and CDR2 FQNEAQ (reference sequence). The CDR3 runs 14 residues. Trimming removed 2 bases from V and 0 bases from J; junction bases left unmatched: 1. The CDR3 region has the DNA TGTGCCAGCAGCTTAACAGGGGCCTCCTACGAGCAGTACTTC. This translates into CASSLTGASYEQYF.

This clone has just one count. The chain joins TRBV5-1 to TRBJ2-2; weak D call: TRBD1 (5 bases). The V end lost 0 bases, the J end lost 4 bases, and 10 bases lay between the germline ends. There are 15 residues in the CDR3. Germline assignment: CDR1 SGHRS and CDR2 YFSETQ. The CDR3, as DNA: TGCGCCAGCAGCTTGGCCACAGGAACCACCGGGGAGCTGTTTTTT. Amino acid sequence: CASSLATGTTGELFF.

The rearrangement joins TRBV9 to TRBJ2-1; no definite D call. Trimming took off 2 bases at V and 5 bases at J, with 14 bases between the two ends. The CDR3 loop spans 15 amino acids. The germline V gene encodes CDR1 SGDLS and CDR2 YYNGEE. As DNA, the CDR3 is TGTGCCAGCAGCGTGACATACCGACCCCACAATGAGCAGTTCTTC. The encoded protein is CASSVTYRPHNEQFF.

The rearrangement uses TRBV10-3 and TRBJ2-5; 7 bases agree with TRBD2. The trim removed 3 bases at V and 3 bases at J, leaving 13 bases unmatched. CDR3 length: 17 amino acids. CDR1 and CDR2 (germline): ENHRY, SYGVKD. The CDR3: CAISDIASGNAEETQYF. As DNA, the CDR3 is TGTGCCATCAGTGATATAGCTAGCGGAAACGCCGAAGAGACCCAGTACTTC.

The chain uses TRBV10-1 and TRBJ2-7; 11 bases align to TRBD1. The CDR3 has 20 residues. Germline CDR1 and CDR2: WNHNN and SYGVQD (reference sequence). The ends lost 4 bases at V and 5 bases at J; junction bases unmatched: 22. CDR3 in amino acids: CASSASPGTGGTLLPNEQYF. DNA of the CDR3: TGCGCCAGCAGTGCATCTCCCGGGACAGGGGGAACTCTACTACCTAACGAGCAGTACTTC.

This clone appeared once. V gene TRBV5-4 combines with J gene TRBJ1-4, with no clear D. Germline V gene sequence: CDR1 SGHNT, CDR2 YYREEE (reference sequence). V was cut by 3 bases and J by 7 bases, with 13 bases left in between. The CDR3 length is 14 residues. CDR3 bases: TGTGCCAGCAGCTCGCACGTGCCGGGTGAAAAACTGTTTTTT. This encodes CASSSHVPGEKLFF.

V is TRBV5-4 and J is TRBJ2-7, with D tentatively TRBD2 (6 bases). V was clipped by 3 bases and J by 5 bases, with 15 bases between them. The germline CDR1 and CDR2 sequences are SGHNT and YYREEE (reference sequence). CDR3 length: 14 residues. CDR3: CASSSGGRGDEQYF. The CDR3 DNA is TGTGCCAGCAGCTCCGGGGGTCGTGGTGACGAGCAGTACTTC.